The T cell receptor (beta chain) described here comes from a study of T cell responses to AZD1222 COVID-19 vaccine. This clone appeared a few times. Antigen unknown. Sequenced by immunoSEQ multiplex PCR; TCRdb stores in-frame clones only, minus some. The sample yields tens of thousands of clones, around three quarters seen once. Findings and limits, study-wide: In all cases, repertoires were sampled only after the peak T cell response. The span of vaccine-associated CD4 TCRs extended across spike, with dominance at 160-218 and 743-854.

This receptor was taken from an adult in good health. The sequencing used peripheral blood, collected on day 0 of AZD1222 vaccination.

The CDR3 loop reads CASRDTRRSAGYTF. The CDR3, as DNA: TGTGCCAGCAGAGACACGCGTCGGTCTGCTGGCTACACCTTC. V and J are TRBV6-5 and TRBJ1-2; D gene unclear. Trimming cost V 6 bases and J 7 bases, with 18 bases left between them. CDR1 is MNHEY and CDR2 is SVGAGI in the germline V gene. CDR3 length: 14 residues.